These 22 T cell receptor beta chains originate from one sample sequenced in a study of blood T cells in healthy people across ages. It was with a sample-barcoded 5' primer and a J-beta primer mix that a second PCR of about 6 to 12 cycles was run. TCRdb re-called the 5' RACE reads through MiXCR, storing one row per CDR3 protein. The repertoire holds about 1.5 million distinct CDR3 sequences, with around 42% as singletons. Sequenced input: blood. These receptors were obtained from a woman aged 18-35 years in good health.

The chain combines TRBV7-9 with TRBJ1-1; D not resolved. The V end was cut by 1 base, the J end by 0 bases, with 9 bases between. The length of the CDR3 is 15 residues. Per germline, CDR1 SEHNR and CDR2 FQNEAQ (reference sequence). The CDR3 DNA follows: TGTGCCAGCAGCTTAGTAAAGGCCATGAACACTGAAGCTTTCTTT. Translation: CASSLVKAMNTEAFF.

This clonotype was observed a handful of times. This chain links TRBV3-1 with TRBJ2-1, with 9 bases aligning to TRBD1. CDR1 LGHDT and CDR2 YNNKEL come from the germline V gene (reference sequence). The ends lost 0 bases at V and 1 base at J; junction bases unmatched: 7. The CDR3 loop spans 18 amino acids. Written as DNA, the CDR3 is TGTGCCAGCAGCCAAGATGGAGGGACAGGGCTGTCCTACAATGAGCAGTTCTTC. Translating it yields CASSQDGGTGLSYNEQFF.

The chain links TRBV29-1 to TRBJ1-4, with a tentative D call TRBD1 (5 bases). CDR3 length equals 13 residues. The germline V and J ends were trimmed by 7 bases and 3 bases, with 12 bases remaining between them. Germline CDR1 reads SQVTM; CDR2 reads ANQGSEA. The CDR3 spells CSATGGANEKLFF. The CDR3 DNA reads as TGCAGCGCGACGGGGGGGGCTAATGAAAAACTGTTTTTT.

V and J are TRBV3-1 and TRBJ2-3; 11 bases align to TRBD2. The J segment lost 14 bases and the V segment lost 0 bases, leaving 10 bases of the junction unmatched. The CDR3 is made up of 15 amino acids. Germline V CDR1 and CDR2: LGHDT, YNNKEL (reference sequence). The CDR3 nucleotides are TGTGCCAGCAGCCAAGATGGAGTAGCGGGGGGGCCTCGGTATTTT. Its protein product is CASSQDGVAGGPRYF.

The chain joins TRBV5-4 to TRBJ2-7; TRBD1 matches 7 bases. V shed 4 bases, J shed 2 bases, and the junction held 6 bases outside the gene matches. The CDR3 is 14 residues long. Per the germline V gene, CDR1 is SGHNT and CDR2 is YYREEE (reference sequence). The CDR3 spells CASSDWDRTYEQYF. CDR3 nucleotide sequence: TGTGCCAGCAGCGACTGGGACAGAACCTACGAGCAGTACTTC.

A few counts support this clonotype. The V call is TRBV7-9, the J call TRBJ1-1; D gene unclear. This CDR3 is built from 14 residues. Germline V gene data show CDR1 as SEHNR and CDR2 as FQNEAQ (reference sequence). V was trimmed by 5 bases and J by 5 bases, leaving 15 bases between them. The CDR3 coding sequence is TGTGCCAGCAGCCAGCTTGACTGGAGGACTGAAGCTTTCTTT. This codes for CASSQLDWRTEAFF.

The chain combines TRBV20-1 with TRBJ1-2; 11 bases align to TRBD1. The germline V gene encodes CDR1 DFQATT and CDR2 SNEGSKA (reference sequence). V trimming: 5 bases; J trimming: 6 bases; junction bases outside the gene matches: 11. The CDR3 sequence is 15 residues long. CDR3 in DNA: TGCAGTGCTCGAAACCCGGACAGGGGGCTGGATGGCTACACCTTC. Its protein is CSARNPDRGLDGYTF.

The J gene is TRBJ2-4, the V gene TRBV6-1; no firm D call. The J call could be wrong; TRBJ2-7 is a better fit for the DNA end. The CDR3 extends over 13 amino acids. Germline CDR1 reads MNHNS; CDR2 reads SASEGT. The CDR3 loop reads CASREQSVGEQYF. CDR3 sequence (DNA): TGTGCCAGCAGAGAACAATCCGTGGGCGAGCAGTACTTC.

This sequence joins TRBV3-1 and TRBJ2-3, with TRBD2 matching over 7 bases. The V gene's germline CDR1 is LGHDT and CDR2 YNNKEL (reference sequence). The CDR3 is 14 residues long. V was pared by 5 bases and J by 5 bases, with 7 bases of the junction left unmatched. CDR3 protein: CASSKAGLQDTQYF. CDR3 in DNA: TGTGCCAGCAGCAAAGCGGGGTTACAAGATACGCAGTATTTT.

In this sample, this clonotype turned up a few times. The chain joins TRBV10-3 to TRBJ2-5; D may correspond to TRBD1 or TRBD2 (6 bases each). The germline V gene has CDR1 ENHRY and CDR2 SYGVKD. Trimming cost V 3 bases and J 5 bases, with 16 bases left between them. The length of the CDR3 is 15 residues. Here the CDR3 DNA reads TGTGCCATCAGTGACCCACAGGGAGGACGGGAGACCCAGTACTTC. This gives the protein CAISDPQGGRETQYF.

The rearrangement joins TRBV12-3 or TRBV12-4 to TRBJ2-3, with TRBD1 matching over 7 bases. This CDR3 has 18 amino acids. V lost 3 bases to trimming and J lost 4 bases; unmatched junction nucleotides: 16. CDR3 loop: CASSFTGTGTVVPDTQYF. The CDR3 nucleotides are TGTGCCAGCAGTTTTACCGGGACCGGGACAGTGGTACCAGATACGCAGTATTTT.

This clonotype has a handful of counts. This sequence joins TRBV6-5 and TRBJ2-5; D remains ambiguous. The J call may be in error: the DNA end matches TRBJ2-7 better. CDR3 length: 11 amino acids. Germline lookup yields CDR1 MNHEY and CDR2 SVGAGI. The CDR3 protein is CASTQVNEQYF. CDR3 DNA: TGTGCCAGCACCCAGGTGAACGAGCAGTACTTC.

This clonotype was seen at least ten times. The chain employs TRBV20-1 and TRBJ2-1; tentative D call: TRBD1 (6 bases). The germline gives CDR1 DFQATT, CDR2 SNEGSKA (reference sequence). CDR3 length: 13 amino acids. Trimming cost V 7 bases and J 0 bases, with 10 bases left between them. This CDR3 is CSDRGGSYNEQFF. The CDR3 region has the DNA TGCAGTGACAGAGGGGGCTCCTACAATGAGCAGTTCTTC.

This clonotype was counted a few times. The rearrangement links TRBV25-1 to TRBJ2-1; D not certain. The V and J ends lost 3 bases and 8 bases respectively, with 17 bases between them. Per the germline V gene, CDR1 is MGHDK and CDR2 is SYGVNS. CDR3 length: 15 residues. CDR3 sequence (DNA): TGTGCCAGCAGTGAGGGGAAGCCTCCCATCGATGAGCAGTTCTTC. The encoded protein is CASSEGKPPIDEQFF.

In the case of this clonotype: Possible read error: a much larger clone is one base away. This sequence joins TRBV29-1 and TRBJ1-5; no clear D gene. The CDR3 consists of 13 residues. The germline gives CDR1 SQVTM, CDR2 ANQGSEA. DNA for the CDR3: TGCGGCGTTGGGGAGAATAGCAATCAGCCCCAGCATTTT. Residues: CGVGENSNQPQHF.

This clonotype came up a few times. In DNA, the CDR3 is TGTGCCAGCAGTCTCTATCGGGGGGGCCAGGGCAATGAGCAGTTCTTC. The encoded protein is CASSLYRGGQGNEQFF. The chain couples TRBV27 to TRBJ2-1; 8 bases are a match to TRBD2. From germline, CDR1 is MNHEY and CDR2 SMNVEV (reference sequence). The CDR3 extends over 16 amino acids. The junction had 12 bases not matched to a gene; V was cut back by 5 bases and J by 6 bases.

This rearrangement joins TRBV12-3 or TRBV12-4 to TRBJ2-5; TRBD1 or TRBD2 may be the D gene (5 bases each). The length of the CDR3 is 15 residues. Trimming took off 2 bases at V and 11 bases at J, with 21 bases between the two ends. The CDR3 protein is CASSLTDFPGNEQYF. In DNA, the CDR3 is TGTGCCAGCAGTTTAACGGACTTCCCAGGGAATGAGCAGTACTTC.

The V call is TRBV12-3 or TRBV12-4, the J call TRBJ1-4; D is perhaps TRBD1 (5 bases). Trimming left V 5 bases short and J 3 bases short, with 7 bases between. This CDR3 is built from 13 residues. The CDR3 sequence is CASSVGANEKLFF. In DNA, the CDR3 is TGTGCCAGCAGTGTAGGGGCTAATGAAAAACTGTTTTTT.

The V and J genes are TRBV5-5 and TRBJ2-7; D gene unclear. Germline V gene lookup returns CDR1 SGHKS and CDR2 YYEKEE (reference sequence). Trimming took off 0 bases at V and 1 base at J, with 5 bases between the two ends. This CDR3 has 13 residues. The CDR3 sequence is CASSLVESYEQYF. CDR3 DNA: TGTGCCAGCAGCTTGGTGGAGTCCTACGAGCAGTACTTC.

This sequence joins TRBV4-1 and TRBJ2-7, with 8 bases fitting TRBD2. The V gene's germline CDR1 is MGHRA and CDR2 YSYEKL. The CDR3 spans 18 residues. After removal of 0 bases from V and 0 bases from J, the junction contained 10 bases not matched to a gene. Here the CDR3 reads CASSQDISSGGLSYEQYF. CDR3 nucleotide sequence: TGCGCCAGCAGCCAAGATATTTCCAGCGGGGGCCTCTCCTACGAGCAGTACTTC.

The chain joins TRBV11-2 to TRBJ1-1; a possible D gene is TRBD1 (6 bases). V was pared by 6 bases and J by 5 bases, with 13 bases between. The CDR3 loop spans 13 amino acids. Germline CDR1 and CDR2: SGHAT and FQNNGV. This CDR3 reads CASSQDSMTEAFF. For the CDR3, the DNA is TGTGCCAGCAGTCAGGACAGTATGACTGAAGCTTTCTTT.

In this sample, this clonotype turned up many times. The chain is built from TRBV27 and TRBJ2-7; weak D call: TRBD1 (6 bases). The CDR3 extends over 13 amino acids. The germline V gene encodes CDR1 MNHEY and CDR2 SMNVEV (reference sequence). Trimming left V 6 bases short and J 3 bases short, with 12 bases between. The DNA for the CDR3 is TGTGCCAGCAGCTACCAGACAGGCTACGAGCAGTACTTC. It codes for CASSYQTGYEQYF.